This T cell receptor (beta chain) was observed in a study of cytomegalovirus exposure and HLA in healthy donors. The PCR used 60 Vbeta and 13 Jbeta primers. The protocol was immunoSEQ multiplex PCR, while the TCRdb copy is restricted to in-frame clones and leaves out a portion. The profile covers a few hundred thousand clones, with around 80% appearing a single time and 2.9% taken by the ten largest. This CDR3 has 15 amino acids. Germline values: CDR1 KGHSH, CDR2 LQKENI. Trimming removed 1 base from V and 3 bases from J, with 12 bases in between. The TCR was taken from a man aged 30 to 45 in good health and CMV-seronegative. Sequenced input: PBMCs. The chain has TRBV18 and TRBJ1-1, with D possibly TRBD1 on 5 matching bases. CDR3 coding DNA: TGTGCCAGCTCACCACGAAGGGGATTATACACTGAAGCTTTCTTT. Translating it yields CASSPRRGLYTEAFF.